Each of the 30 T cell receptor beta chains below was sequenced from the same sample in a study of T cells after yellow fever vaccination. Using its own MiXCR run on the 5' RACE reads, TCRdb lists one record per CDR3 protein. The sample lists over 250,000 distinct CDR3 sequences, approximately 5.2% seen once, with 3% to 4% in the top ten. Sequencing was performed on CD4+ T cells sorted from PBMCs, taken on the day of the yellow fever booster vaccination. These TCRs come from a man younger than 35 who received the YFV17D yellow fever vaccine.

Here the CDR3 DNA reads TGTGCCAGCAGCTCATCGGTTCGGGGGGAGGGAACTGAAGCTTTCTTT. Translating it yields CASSSSVRGEGTEAFF. This chain links TRBV5-5 with TRBJ1-1, with D maybe TRBD1 (5 bases). The V gene's germline CDR1 is SGHKS and CDR2 YYEKEE (reference sequence). V dropped 3 bases and J dropped 5 bases, with 20 bases sitting between them. This CDR3 comprises 16 residues. The variable domain in full, with the rest retrieved from reference TRBV5-5 and TRBJ1-1, is DAGVTQSPTHLIKTRGQQVTLRCSPISGHKSVSWYQQVLGQGPQFIFQYYEKEERGRGNFPDRFSARQFPNYSSELNVNALLLGDSALYLCASSSSVRGEGTEAFFGQGTRLTVV.

This clonotype has only a few counts. The chain recombines TRBV3-1 with TRBJ2-1; D uncertain. V was clipped by 3 bases and J by 0 bases, with 12 bases between them. Looked up from germline, CDR1 is LGHDT and CDR2 is YNNKEL (reference sequence). The CDR3 loop spans 16 amino acids. CDR3 bases: TGTGCCAGCAGCCATCTGGGCGGAAGCTCCTACAATGAGCAGTTCTTC. This encodes CASSHLGGSSYNEQFF.

This clonotype has just a few counts. The V and J genes are TRBV7-3 and TRBJ2-3; perhaps D is TRBD1 or TRBD2 (7 bases each). Germline V gene lookup returns CDR1 SGHTA and CDR2 FQGTGA. The CDR3 runs to 14 residues. V lost 5 bases and J lost 6, with 15 bases in between. The CDR3 is CASSLQGGPDTQYF. The CDR3 bases are TGTGCCAGCAGCCTCCAGGGGGGGCCGGATACGCAGTATTTT.

This chain uses TRBV12-3 or TRBV12-4 with TRBJ2-1; 7 positions match TRBD1. The CDR3 is 13 residues long. After removal of 5 bases from V and 6 bases from J, the junction contained 4 bases not matched to a gene. The CDR3 DNA reads as TGTGCCAGCAGTCCTACAGGGGTCAATGAGCAGTTCTTC. The encoded protein is CASSPTGVNEQFF.

The V and J genes are TRBV6-1 and TRBJ1-4, with 8 bases aligning to TRBD1. This CDR3 is built from 14 residues. Losses at the gene ends were 4 bases for V and 8 bases for J; bases not matched to a gene: 6. Per germline, CDR1 MNHNS and CDR2 SASEGT. CDR3 coding DNA: TGTGCCAGCAGTGGACCGGGACAGGAAGAAAAACTGTTTTTT. Its protein is CASSGPGQEEKLFF.

This clonotype was seen ten or more times. The CDR3 bases are TGTGCCAGCAGTTATGGATGGGGGCAAGAGACCCAGTACTTC. Translated: CASSYGWGQETQYF. The V call is TRBV6-2 or TRBV6-3, the J call TRBJ2-5; D could derive from TRBD1 or TRBD2 (5 bases each). Looked up from germline, CDR1 is MNHEY and CDR2 is SVGEGT. The CDR3 extends over 14 amino acids. Deletions cut 3 bases from V and 2 bases from J, with 10 bases between.

The chain employs TRBV9 and TRBJ1-2, with D possibly being TRBD1 (5 bases). V lost 4 bases to trimming and J lost 0 bases, with 19 bases between them. This CDR3 comprises 17 residues. Germline CDR1 SGDLS, CDR2 YYNGEE. The CDR3 sequence: CASSPRGSSSANYGYTF. In nucleotides, the CDR3 is TGTGCCAGCAGCCCTCGGGGGAGTTCTTCAGCTAACTATGGCTACACCTTC.

This clonotype was recorded at least ten times. The rearrangement links TRBV5-1 to TRBJ2-7, with 10 bases fitting TRBD2. The CDR3 totals 17 residues. Per germline, CDR1 SGHRS and CDR2 YFSETQ. The junction had 7 bases not matched to a gene; V was cut back by 1 base and J by 0 bases. The CDR3 protein is CASSLSSGGRLSYEQYF. The CDR3 region has the DNA TGCGCCAGCAGCTTGTCTAGCGGGGGCCGGCTCTCCTACGAGCAGTACTTC.

V and J are TRBV19 and TRBJ1-5, with 8 bases matching TRBD1. V lost 5 bases and J lost 7; bases outside the gene matches: 1. Per germline, CDR1 LNHDA and CDR2 SQIVND (reference sequence). The CDR3 runs 12 residues. The CDR3, as DNA: TGTGCCAGTAGTGGACAGGGACAGCCCCAGCATTTT. This gives the protein CASSGQGQPQHF. The full variable domain, rest sourced from reference TRBV19 and TRBJ1-5, is DGGITQSPKYLFRKEGQNVTLSCEQNLNHDAMYWYRQDPGQGLRLIYYSQIVNDFQKGDIAEGYSVSREKKESFPLTVTSAQKNPTAFYLCASSGQGQPQHFGDGTRLSIL.

This clonotype was detected only a few times. The chain carries TRBV28 and TRBJ1-5; no definite D call. The V end was cut by 2 bases, the J end by 6 bases, with 8 bases between. This CDR3 has 13 amino acids. CDR1 MDHEN and CDR2 SYDVKM come from the germline V gene. The CDR3 nucleotides are TGTGCCAGCAGTTTAAGAGGTAGTCAGCCCCAGCATTTT. It encodes CASSLRGSQPQHF.

The rearrangement uses TRBV18 and TRBJ2-7; D may be TRBD1 (6 bases). CDR1 is KGHSH and CDR2 is LQKENI in the germline V gene. V was trimmed by 5 bases and J by 7 bases, leaving 12 bases between them. This CDR3 is built from 12 residues. The CDR3 loop is CASSVETGEQYV. The DNA for the CDR3 is TGTGCCAGCTCAGTAGAAACAGGGGAGCAGTACGTC.

At least ten counts were recorded for this clonotype. The J gene is TRBJ2-3, the V gene TRBV20-1; 12 positions match TRBD2. This CDR3 comprises 12 residues. The V segment lost 3 bases and the J segment 9 bases; nucleotides outside the gene matches: 1. Germline V gene data show CDR1 as DFQATT and CDR2 as SNEGSKA (reference sequence). CDR3: CSARGLAGTQYF. As DNA, the CDR3 is TGCAGTGCTAGGGGACTAGCGGGCACGCAGTATTTT.

J is TRBJ1-1 and V is TRBV10-2; no clear D gene. With 6 bases removed from V and 1 base from J, the gap between germline ends came to 6 bases. The length of the CDR3 is 12 residues. Germline CDR1 reads WSHSY; CDR2 reads SAAADI. CDR3: CASRETNTEAFF. CDR3 coding DNA: TGCGCCAGCAGGGAGACGAACACTGAAGCTTTCTTT.

This clonotype was found a few times. The V and J genes are TRBV12-3 or TRBV12-4 and TRBJ1-5; 9 bases align to TRBD1. V lost 3 bases and J lost 3; bases outside the gene matches: 3. The CDR3 extends over 15 amino acids. The CDR3 DNA reads TGTGCCAGCAGTTTCGGGACAGGGAACAATCAGCCCCAGCATTTT. Amino acid sequence: CASSFGTGNNQPQHF.

This clonotype was counted a few times. V usage is TRBV7-3 and J usage is TRBJ2-6, with 7 nucleotides matching TRBD1. The CDR3 extends over 16 amino acids. The V gene's germline CDR1 is SGHTA and CDR2 FQGTGA. Losses at the gene ends were 5 bases for V and 0 bases for J; bases not matched to a gene: 4. Written as DNA, the CDR3 is TGTGCCAGCAGCGGGGACAGCGACTCTGGGGCCAACGTCCTGACTTTC. Translated, it gives CASSGDSDSGANVLTF.

The sample holds many counts of this clonotype. The chain couples TRBV20-1 to TRBJ1-1; a weak D match, TRBD1 (5 bases). CDR1 and CDR2 from the germline V gene are DFQATT and SNEGSKA (reference sequence). The V end lost 0 bases, the J end lost 2 bases, and 22 bases lay between the germline ends. The CDR3 spans 18 residues. Here the CDR3 reads CSAREGWPRGGFNTEAFF. In DNA form, the CDR3 reads TGCAGTGCTAGAGAAGGGTGGCCCCGGGGGGGGTTTAACACTGAAGCTTTCTTT.

The chain combines TRBV20-1 with TRBJ1-3; D is undetermined. V was clipped by 3 bases and J by 3 bases, with 6 bases between them. Germline CDR1 is DFQATT and CDR2 is SNEGSKA (reference sequence). There are 12 residues in the CDR3. The CDR3 DNA follows: TGCAGTGCTAGTGTAGGTGGAAACACCATATATTTT. Its translation is CSASVGGNTIYF.

This clonotype has more than one count but fewer than ten. The gene calls are TRBV7-2 and TRBJ1-6; no definite D call. Germline lookup yields CDR1 SGHTA and CDR2 FQGNSA. The CDR3 is made up of 13 amino acids. V lost 2 bases and J lost 3, with 2 bases in between. CDR3: CASSLNYNSPLHF. The CDR3 DNA sequence: TGTGCCAGCAGCTTAAACTATAATTCACCCCTCCACTTT.

This clonotype was seen at least ten times. The chain recombines TRBV25-1 with TRBJ2-4; TRBD1 aligns across 7 bases. J lost 9 bases, V lost 5 bases, and 10 bases had no gene match. CDR3 length equals 14 residues. CDR1 and CDR2 from the germline V gene are MGHDK and SYGVNS. The CDR3 DNA is TGTGCCAGCAGTTTGACAGGGACCGTGGGCATTCAGTACTTC. This translates into CASSLTGTVGIQYF. Supplemented by reference TRBV25-1 and TRBJ2-4, the full variable domain reads EADIYQTPRYLVIGTGKKITLECSQTMGHDKMYWYQQDPGMELHLIHYSYGVNSTEKGDLSSESTVSRIRTEHFPLTLESARPSHTSQYLCASSLTGTVGIQYFGAGTRLSVL.

This rearrangement joins TRBV20-1 to TRBJ2-3, with 9 bases fitting TRBD2. J was trimmed by 4 bases and V by 7 bases; bases with no gene match: 12. This CDR3 comprises 15 residues. CDR1 and CDR2 from the germline V gene are DFQATT and SNEGSKA (reference sequence). CDR3 coding DNA: TGCAGTGGTCGCCCGGGACTAGCTCAGTCAGATACGCAGTATTTT. It encodes CSGRPGLAQSDTQYF.

A word on this clonotype: At one end the junction does not follow the germline gene, possibly because of a read error. V is TRBV7-6 and J is TRBJ2-7; D is perhaps TRBD2 (6 bases). This CDR3 is 14 amino acids long. The germline gives CDR1 SGHVS, CDR2 FNYEAQ. CDR3: CASSRTQADYERYF. In DNA, the CDR3 is TGTGCCAGCAGCCGCACCCAGGCGGACTACGAGCGGTACTTC.

A few counts support this clonotype. The genes are TRBV10-3 and TRBJ2-7, with D perhaps matching TRBD2 (6 bases). The CDR3 consists of 17 residues. Per germline, CDR1 ENHRY and CDR2 SYGVKD. V gave up 2 bases and J gave up 2 bases, with 19 bases separating them. The CDR3 region is CAISEGERAPRPYEQYF. The CDR3 bases are TGTGCCATCAGTGAGGGGGAGCGGGCCCCTCGACCCTACGAGCAGTACTTC.

The chain joins TRBV20-1 to TRBJ2-3, with D perhaps matching TRBD2 (6 bases). The CDR3 is made up of 14 amino acids. In germline, CDR1 is DFQATT, CDR2 SNEGSKA (reference sequence). V lost 6 bases to trimming and J lost 6 bases, with 19 bases between them. The CDR3 DNA reads as TGCAGTGCCCCATGGGACTTCTTTGGGGATACGCAGTATTTT. This encodes CSAPWDFFGDTQYF.

In its sample, this clonotype was seen a few times. V usage is TRBV2 and J usage is TRBJ2-7; no definite D call. Germline V gives CDR1 SNHLY, CDR2 FYNNEI. The length of the CDR3 is 12 residues. V lost 4 bases and J 8 bases, leaving 12 bases between the germline ends. CDR3 DNA: TGTGCCAGCAGTGGTGTGAAAGACAAGCAGTACGTC. The encoded protein is CASSGVKDKQYV.

This clonotype was picked up a small number of times. J is TRBJ2-5 and V is TRBV20-1; D is possibly TRBD1 (6 bases). CDR3 length: 16 residues. Germline CDR1 reads DFQATT; CDR2 reads SNEGSKA (reference sequence). Trimming took 1 base from V and 2 from J, leaving 17 bases between them. CDR3 DNA sequence: TGCAGTGCTAGAGGCGCAGGGGACAAACATCAAGAGACCCAGTACTTC. Protein sequence: CSARGAGDKHQETQYF.

In its sample, this clonotype was seen a few times. This chain connects TRBV4-3 to TRBJ1-1; D is uncertain. The CDR3 consists of 15 residues. Trimming cost V 1 base and J 1 base, with 10 bases left between them. CDR1 LGHNA and CDR2 YSLEER come from the germline V gene. CDR3 DNA sequence: TGCGCCAGCAGCCAAGGCCCGCAGGCGAACACTGAAGCTTTCTTT. Its translation: CASSQGPQANTEAFF.

This clonotype has ten or more counts. The chain combines TRBV7-2 with TRBJ2-3; 7 bases map to TRBD1. V was clipped by 2 bases and J by 0 bases; unmatched bases: 2. CDR3 length equals 15 residues. Germline V lookup: CDR1 SGHTA, CDR2 FQGNSA. DNA for the CDR3: TGTGCCAGCAGCTTATTGGGACAGAGCACAGATACGCAGTATTTT. Encoded protein: CASSLLGQSTDTQYF.

As DNA, the CDR3 is TGTGCCAGCAGTTTCCCCCCGGGGACACTAACAGATACGCAGTATTTT. It translates to CASSFPPGTLTDTQYF. The rearrangement uses TRBV12-3 or TRBV12-4 and TRBJ2-3; maybe TRBD1 (6 bases). The CDR3 has 16 residues. V lost 3 bases to trimming and J lost 3 bases, with 16 bases between them.

This clonotype was recorded a few times. DNA of the CDR3: TGCAGTGCTTCCCGGGTTGTTGGCACAGATACGCAGTATTTT. The encoded protein is CSASRVVGTDTQYF. The chain uses TRBV20-1 and TRBJ2-3; no reliable D call. The V end lost 5 bases, the J end lost 1 base, and 13 bases lay between the germline ends. The CDR3 is 14 residues long. Germline V gives CDR1 DFQATT, CDR2 SNEGSKA (reference sequence).

This clonotype was seen at least ten times. V is TRBV7-2 and J is TRBJ1-3; D may be TRBD1 (6 bases). Deletions cut 1 base from V and 4 bases from J, with 11 bases between. This CDR3 has 15 amino acids. Germline CDR1 is SGHTA and CDR2 is FQGNSA. The CDR3 loop is CASSLGGLEGNTIYF. The CDR3, as DNA: TGTGCCAGCAGCTTAGGGGGGCTGGAGGGAAACACCATATATTTT.